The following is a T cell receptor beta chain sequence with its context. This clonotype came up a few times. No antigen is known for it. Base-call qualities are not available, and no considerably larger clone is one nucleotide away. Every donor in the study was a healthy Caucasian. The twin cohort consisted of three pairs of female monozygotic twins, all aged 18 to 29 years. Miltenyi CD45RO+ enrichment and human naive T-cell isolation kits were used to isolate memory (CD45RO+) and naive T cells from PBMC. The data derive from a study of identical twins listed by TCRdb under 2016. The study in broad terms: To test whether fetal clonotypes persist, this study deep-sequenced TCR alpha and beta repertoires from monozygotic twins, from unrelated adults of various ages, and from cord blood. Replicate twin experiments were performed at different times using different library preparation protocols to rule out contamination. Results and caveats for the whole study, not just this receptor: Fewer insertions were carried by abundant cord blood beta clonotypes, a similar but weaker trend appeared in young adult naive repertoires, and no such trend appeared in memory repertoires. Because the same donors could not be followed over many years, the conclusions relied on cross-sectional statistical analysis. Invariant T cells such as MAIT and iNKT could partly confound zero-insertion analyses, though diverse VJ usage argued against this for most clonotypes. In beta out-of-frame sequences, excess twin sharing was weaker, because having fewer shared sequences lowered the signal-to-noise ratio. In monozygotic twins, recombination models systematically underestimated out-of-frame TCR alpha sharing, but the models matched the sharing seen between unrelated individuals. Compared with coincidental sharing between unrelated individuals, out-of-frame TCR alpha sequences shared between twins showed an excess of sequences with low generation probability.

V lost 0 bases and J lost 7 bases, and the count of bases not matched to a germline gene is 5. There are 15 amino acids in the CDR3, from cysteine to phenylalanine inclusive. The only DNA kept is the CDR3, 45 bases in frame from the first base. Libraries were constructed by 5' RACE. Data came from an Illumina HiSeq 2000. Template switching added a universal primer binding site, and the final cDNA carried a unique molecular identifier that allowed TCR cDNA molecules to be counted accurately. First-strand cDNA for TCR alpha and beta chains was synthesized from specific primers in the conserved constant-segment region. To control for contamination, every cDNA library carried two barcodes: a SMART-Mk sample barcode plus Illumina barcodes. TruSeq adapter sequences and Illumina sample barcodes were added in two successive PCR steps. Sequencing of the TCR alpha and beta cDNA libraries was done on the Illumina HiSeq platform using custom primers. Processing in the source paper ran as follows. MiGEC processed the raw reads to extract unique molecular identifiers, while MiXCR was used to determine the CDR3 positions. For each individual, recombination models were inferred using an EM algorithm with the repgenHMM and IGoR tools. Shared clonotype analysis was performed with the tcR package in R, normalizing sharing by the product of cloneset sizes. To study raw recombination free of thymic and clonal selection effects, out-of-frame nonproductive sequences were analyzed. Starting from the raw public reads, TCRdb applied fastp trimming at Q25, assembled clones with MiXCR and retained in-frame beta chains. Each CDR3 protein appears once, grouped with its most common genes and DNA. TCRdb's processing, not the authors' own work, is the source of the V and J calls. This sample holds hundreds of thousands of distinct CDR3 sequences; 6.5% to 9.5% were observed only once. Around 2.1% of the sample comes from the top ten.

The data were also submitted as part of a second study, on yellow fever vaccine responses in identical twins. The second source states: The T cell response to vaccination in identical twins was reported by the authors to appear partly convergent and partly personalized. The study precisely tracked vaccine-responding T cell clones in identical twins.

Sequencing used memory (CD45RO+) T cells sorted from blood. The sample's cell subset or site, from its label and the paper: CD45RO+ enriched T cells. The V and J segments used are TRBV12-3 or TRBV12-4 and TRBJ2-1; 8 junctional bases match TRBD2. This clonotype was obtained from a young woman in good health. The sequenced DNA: TGTGCCAGCAGTTTAGCCCAGACTAGCGCGAATGAGCAGTTCTTC. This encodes CASSLAQTSANEQFF.